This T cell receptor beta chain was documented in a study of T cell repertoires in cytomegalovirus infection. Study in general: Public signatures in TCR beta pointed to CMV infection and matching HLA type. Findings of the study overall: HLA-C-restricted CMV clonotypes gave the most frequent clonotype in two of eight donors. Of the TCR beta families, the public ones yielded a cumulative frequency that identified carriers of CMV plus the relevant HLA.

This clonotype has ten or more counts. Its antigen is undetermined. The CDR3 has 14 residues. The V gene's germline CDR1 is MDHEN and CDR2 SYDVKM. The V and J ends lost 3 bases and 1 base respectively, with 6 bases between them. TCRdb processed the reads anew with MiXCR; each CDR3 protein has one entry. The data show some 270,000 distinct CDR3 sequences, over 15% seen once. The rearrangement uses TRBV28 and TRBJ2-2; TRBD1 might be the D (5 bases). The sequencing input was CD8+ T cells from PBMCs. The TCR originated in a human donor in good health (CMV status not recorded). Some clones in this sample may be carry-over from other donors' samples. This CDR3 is CASSLGQNTGELFF. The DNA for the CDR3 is TGTGCCAGCAGTTTGGGGCAGAACACCGGGGAGCTGTTTTTT.